The rows below give T cell receptor beta chains drawn from one sample of a study of blood T cell repertoires in COVID-19. Profiling relied on immunoSEQ multiplex PCR, and the TCRdb table lists in-frame clones only, not all of them. The repertoire holds fewer than 250,000 clones, 70% to 90% seen once, with approximately 8% in the top ten. The specimen was PBMCs or T cells enriched from blood (not recorded which). The receptors stem from a woman between 18 and 29 years old who had recovered from COVID-19. CDR3s include the opening cysteine and the closing phenylalanine or tryptophan. A D gene is named only where the DNA matches it firmly. Only some rows state a clone size, as once, few, many or a class for expanded clones.

D | J | size | V | CDR3 | DNA
. | TRBJ1-1 | . | TRBV7-2 | CASSLQGLAEAFF | TGTGCCAGCAGCCTACAGGGCTTGGCTGAAGCTTTCTTT
TRBD1 | TRBJ1-1 | . | TRBV9 | CASSEGARGEAFF | TGTGCCAGCAGCGAGGGGGCCCGGGGTGAAGCTTTCTTT
TRBD2 | TRBJ2-5 | once | TRBV7-9 | CASSLSGGATETQYF | TGTGCCAGCAGCTTGAGCGGGGGGGCGACAGAGACCCAGTACTTC
TRBD2 | TRBJ2-3 | . | TRBV3-1/TRBV3-2 | CANNRLAGDDQYF | TGTGCCAACAACCGGCTAGCGGGGGATGATCAGTATTTT
. | TRBJ1-5 | . | TRBV9 | CASSYDGVSNQPQHF | TGTGCCAGCAGTTATGACGGGGTTAGCAATCAGCCCCAGCATTTT
TRBD1 | TRBJ1-2 | . | TRBV19 | CASRRRDRDGYTF | TGTGCCAGTAGGCGCCGGGACAGAGATGGCTACACCTTC
. | TRBJ1-2 | . | TRBV5-4 | CASSLAGGGRGYTF | TGTGCCAGCAGCTTGGCGGGGGGAGGCCGTGGCTACACCTTC
. | TRBJ2-1 | . | TRBV6-2/TRBV6-3 | CASSYGRGINEQFF | TGTGCCAGCAGTTACGGGCGGGGCATAAATGAGCAGTTCTTC
. | TRBJ1-2 | . | TRBV14 | CASSQDGGYGYTF | TGTGCCAGCAGCCAAGACGGCGGCTATGGCTACACCTTC
TRBD1 | TRBJ1-2 | . | TRBV5-4 | CASSPGQGNYGYTF | TGTGCCAGCAGCCCCGGACAGGGTAACTATGGCTACACCTTC
. | TRBJ1-3 | . | TRBV6-5 | CASSYDWRAGNTIYF | TGTGCCAGCAGTTACGATTGGCGGGCTGGAAACACCATATATTTT
. | TRBJ1-2 | . | TRBV5-1 | CASSLWERPYGYTF | TGCGCCAGCAGCTTATGGGAGAGGCCTTATGGCTACACCTTC
. | TRBJ2-3 | . | TRBV24-1 | CATSSITGEAPTDTQYF | TGTGCCACCAGCAGTATTACAGGGGAGGCCCCCACAGATACGCAGTATTTT
TRBD2 | TRBJ2-7 | few | TRBV28 | CASSPGLAGGYYYEQYF | TGTGCCAGCAGTCCCGGACTAGCGGGGGGCTACTACTACGAGCAGTACTTC
. | TRBJ2-7 | . | TRBV12-3/TRBV12-4 | CASSLGAGQYF | TGTGCCAGCAGTTTAGGGGCGGGGCAGTACTTC
TRBD1 | TRBJ1-1 | . | TRBV4-2 | CASSPSGQGNEAFF | TGTGCCAGCAGCCCGTCCGGACAGGGCAACGAAGCTTTCTTT
. | TRBJ1-1 | . | TRBV12-3/TRBV12-4 | CASSFATEAFF | TGTGCCAGCAGTTTCGCGACTGAAGCTTTCTTT
. | TRBJ2-3 | . | TRBV19 | CASSPIGPRTDTQYF | TGTGCCAGTAGTCCTATTGGGCCACGCACAGATACGCAGTATTTT
TRBD1 | TRBJ1-1 | once | TRBV19 | CASKWGQRNTEAFF | TGTGCCAGTAAATGGGGACAGCGGAACACTGAAGCTTTCTTT
. | TRBJ1-4 | . | TRBV11-2 | CASSPQANEKLFF | TGTGCCAGCAGCCCACAGGCTAATGAAAAACTGTTTTTT
. | TRBJ1-2 | . | TRBV18 | CASSEFRGQQDHYGYTF | TGTGCCAGCTCAGAGTTTCGGGGACAACAGGACCACTATGGCTACACCTTC
. | TRBJ1-1 | once | TRBV3-1/TRBV3-2 | CASSQEGARNTEAFF | TGTGCCAGCAGCCAAGAAGGGGCTCGGAACACTGAAGCTTTCTTT
. | TRBJ1-3 | once | TRBV4-1 | CASSQEWAGGNTIYF | TGCGCCAGCAGCCAAGAATGGGCCGGGGGGAACACCATATATTTT
. | TRBJ2-6 | . | TRBV27 | CASSPTGANVLTF | TGTGCCAGCAGTCCAACTGGGGCCAACGTCCTGACTTTC
. | TRBJ2-1 | . | TRBV14 | CASSQDGGRNNEQFF | TGTGCCAGCAGCCAAGATGGTGGGAGGAACAATGAGCAGTTCTTC
TRBD1 | TRBJ2-7 | once | TRBV5-1 | CASSLGDREDEQYF | TGCGCCAGCAGCTTGGGGGACAGGGAGGACGAGCAGTACTTC
. | TRBJ1-2 | . | TRBV6-5 | CASSYSIAGRPGYTF | TGTGCCAGCAGTTACTCGATAGCAGGGCGCCCAGGCTACACCTTC
. | TRBJ1-2 | . | TRBV5-1 | CASSPGIDGYTF | TGCGCCAGCAGCCCGGGAATAGATGGCTACACCTTC
. | TRBJ2-5 | . | TRBV21-1 | CASRGMRGNTGAQYF | TGTGCCAGCAGGGGTATGAGGGGGAACACCGGGGCCCAGTACTTC
. | TRBJ1-1 | . | TRBV6-5 | CASSWTLNTEAFF | TGTGCCAGCAGTTGGACACTGAACACTGAAGCTTTCTTT
TRBD2 | TRBJ2-1 | . | TRBV19 | CASSMGRGGLARQFF | TGTGCCAGTAGTATGGGGCGGGGGGGCTTAGCACGGCAGTTCTTC
TRBD1 | TRBJ2-5 | . | TRBV12-5 | CASGLSGQGIEETQYF | TGTGCTAGTGGTCTGTCGGGACAGGGCATTGAAGAGACCCAGTACTTC
. | TRBJ2-1 | . | TRBV30 | CAWVKEVGYNEQFF | TGTGCCTGGGTAAAGGAGGTGGGATACAATGAGCAGTTCTTC
. | TRBJ1-1 | . | TRBV11-2 | CASSLRGGTEAFF | TGTGCCAGCAGCTTACGGGGGGGCACTGAAGCTTTCTTT
TRBD1 | TRBJ1-4 | . | TRBV2 | CASTQGASLYEKLFF | TGTGCCAGCACACAGGGGGCGAGTCTATATGAAAAACTGTTTTTT
TRBD1 | TRBJ1-1 | . | TRBV18 | CASSPPDRLNTEAFF | TGTGCCAGCTCACCACCGGACAGGCTGAACACTGAAGCTTTCTTT
. | TRBJ2-6 | . | TRBV28 | CASTSTGDFSGANVLTF | TGTGCCAGCACCTCAACAGGGGACTTCTCTGGGGCCAACGTCCTGACTTTC
. | TRBJ2-1 | . | TRBV27 | CASSFPGTYNEQFF | TGTGCCAGCAGTTTTCCCGGGACCTACAATGAGCAGTTCTTC
. | TRBJ2-3 | . | TRBV7-2 | CASSLWGDRGTLYTDTQYF | TGTGCCAGCAGCTTATGGGGGGACCGGGGGACCCTCTACACAGATACGCAGTATTTT
TRBD1 | TRBJ1-2 | . | TRBV30 | CAWSGAGGSFYVYGYTF | TGTGCCTGGAGTGGGGCAGGGGGCTCATTCTACGTCTATGGCTACACCTTC
. | TRBJ2-7 | many | TRBV10-1 | CASGGDGGFYEQYF | TGCGCCAGTGGAGGCGACGGAGGGTTCTACGAGCAGTACTTC
TRBD1 | TRBJ1-5 | . | TRBV5-1 | CASIHRGRGQPQHF | TGCGCCAGCATCCACAGGGGTCGGGGTCAGCCCCAGCATTTT
. | TRBJ1-2 | . | TRBV3-1/TRBV3-2 | CASSQGRDFYGYTF | TGTGCCAGCAGCCAAGGGAGGGATTTCTATGGCTACACCTTC
. | TRBJ1-2 | . | TRBV28 | CASSSSAYGYTF | TGTGCCAGCAGTTCCAGTGCCTATGGCTACACCTTC
. | TRBJ2-1 | . | TRBV29-1 | CSVAFQVLSNEQFF | TGCAGCGTTGCATTCCAGGTCCTTTCCAATGAGCAGTTCTTC
. | TRBJ2-7 | . | TRBV19 | CASSTTAGREQYF | TGTGCCAGTAGTACGACCGCAGGGCGCGAGCAGTACTTC
. | TRBJ1-4 | . | TRBV4-1 | CASSQGLAGSGIGFF | TGCGCCAGCAGCCAAGGATTGGCAGGGTCTGGGATAGGGTTTTTT
. | TRBJ1-2 | once | TRBV10-1 | CASSFQGTYGYTF | TGCGCCAGCAGTTTCCAGGGAACCTATGGCTACACCTTC
. | TRBJ1-3 | . | TRBV2 | CASSVESSGNTIYF | TGTGCCAGCAGTGTCGAGAGCTCTGGAAACACCATATATTTT
. | TRBJ1-1 | . | TRBV5-1 | CASSLAAGRDGTEAFF | TGCGCCAGCAGCTTGGCGGCAGGGAGGGACGGCACTGAAGCTTTCTTT
. | TRBJ1-1 | . | TRBV19 | CASSIVGGSTEAFF | TGTGCCAGTAGTATAGTAGGGGGAAGTACTGAAGCTTTCTTT
TRBD1 | TRBJ2-7 | . | TRBV5-1 | CASSLVGDRELYF | TGCGCCAGCAGCTTGGTCGGCGACAGGGAATTGTACTTC
. | TRBJ1-5 | . | TRBV6-1 | CASSPRGDQPQHF | TGTGCCAGCAGTCCCCGGGGGGATCAGCCCCAGCATTTT
. | TRBJ1-1 | . | TRBV19 | CASRGSGIEAFF | TGTGCCAGTAGAGGGTCGGGGATTGAAGCTTTCTTT